This T cell receptor beta chain was observed in a study of T cell responses to AZD1222 COVID-19 vaccine. Sequencing was performed with immunoSEQ multiplex PCR; in TCRdb, only in-frame clones are kept and a portion is missing. The sample holds tens of thousands of clones, 80% seen once. Notes on the study in general: Possibly, clonal diversity was underestimated; donors were largely white British and included more females.

Comment on this clone: Its antigen is not identified.

Per germline, CDR1 SGHRS and CDR2 YFSETQ. The CDR3 totals 15 residues. The J segment lost 2 bases and the V segment lost 0 bases, leaving 5 bases of the junction unmatched. The sequences come from peripheral blood, collected 28 days after the second AZD1222 dose. The chain has TRBV5-1 and TRBJ2-7, with 7 positions matching TRBD1. This receptor was obtained from an adult who received the AZD1222 COVID-19 vaccine. The CDR3 DNA is TGCGCCAGCAGCTTGGAAGCAGGACAGGCCTACGAGCAGTACTTC. Its protein is CASSLEAGQAYEQYF.